These 31 T cell receptor beta chains share one sample of origin, sequenced in a study of blood T cell repertoires in COVID-19. Produced via immunoSEQ multiplex PCR; TCRdb's table is partial and in-frame only. Of more than 150,000 clones in the sample, less than 90% were seen once. The sequenced material came from peripheral blood. All receptors derive from a woman aged 65 to 85 with acute or convalescent COVID-19.

The chain joins TRBV10-1 to TRBJ1-1; a possible D gene is TRBD1 (6 bases). V was pared by 4 bases and J by 8 bases, with 11 bases between. The germline CDR1 and CDR2 sequences are WNHNN and SYGVQD (reference sequence). The CDR3 has 12 residues. This CDR3 is CASSAARGEAFF. For the CDR3, the DNA is TGCGCCAGCAGTGCCGCGAGGGGGGAAGCTTTCTTT.

The V gene is TRBV10-3, the J gene TRBJ1-5; weak D call: TRBD1 (6 bases). V lost 5 bases to trimming and J lost 6 bases, with 17 bases between them. CDR3 length: 15 amino acids. The germline V gene has CDR1 ENHRY and CDR2 SYGVKD. The CDR3 is CAISQGPEPGQPQHF. DNA for the CDR3: TGTGCCATCAGTCAGGGGCCCGAGCCTGGTCAGCCCCAGCATTTT.

The CDR3 DNA is TGCAGTGCTAGTGGTCGCGGCGGGAGGGCCTCCTACAATGAGCAGTTCTTC. Its translation is CSASGRGGRASYNEQFF. The rearrangement joins TRBV20-1 to TRBJ2-1; 9 nucleotides align to TRBD2. V was pared by 3 bases and J by 0 bases, with 9 bases of the junction left unmatched. The CDR3 runs 17 residues. Germline values: CDR1 DFQATT, CDR2 SNEGSKA (reference sequence).

The rearrangement joins TRBV3-1 (or the pseudogene TRBV3-2) to TRBJ2-2; TRBD2 is a possible D gene (6 bases). The CDR3 has 15 residues. V was trimmed by 4 bases and J by 2 bases, leaving 11 bases between them. Looked up from germline, CDR1 is LGHDT and CDR2 is YNNKEL (reference sequence). CDR3 in amino acids: CASSLGTGNTGELFF. As DNA, the CDR3 is TGTGCCAGCAGCCTCGGGACTGGAAACACCGGGGAGCTGTTTTTT.

The V and J genes are TRBV5-1 and TRBJ2-1; D is perhaps TRBD1 (5 bases). The CDR3 totals 15 residues. With 5 bases removed from V and 8 bases from J, the gap between germline ends came to 20 bases. Germline V gene lookup returns CDR1 SGHRS and CDR2 YFSETQ. The CDR3 sequence is CASRPTVTVGDEQFF. The CDR3 DNA is TGCGCCAGCAGACCGACAGTTACGGTCGGCGATGAGCAGTTCTTC.

The chain couples TRBV5-6 to TRBJ2-5, with D uncertain. There are 12 residues in the CDR3. The V gene lost 2 bases and the J gene lost 5 bases, with 7 bases spanning the gap. CDR1 SGHDT and CDR2 YYEEEE come from the germline V gene. DNA of the CDR3: TGTGCCAGCAGCTTCCGGTGGGAGACCCAGTACTTC. The encoded protein is CASSFRWETQYF.

The CDR3 loop is CASSPLAGASYNEQFF. CDR3 in DNA: TGTGCCAGCAGCCCGCTAGCGGGAGCCTCCTACAATGAGCAGTTCTTC. V and J are TRBV7-2 and TRBJ2-1; 10 bases align to TRBD2. V gave up 5 bases and J gave up 0 bases; unmatched junction bases: 4. Germline CDR1 is SGHTA and CDR2 is FQGNSA. There are 16 residues in the CDR3. Using reference TRBV7-2 and TRBJ2-1 for the parts outside the CDR3, the full variable domain is GAGVSQSPSNKVTEKGKDVELRCDPISGHTALYWYRQSLGQGLEFLIYFQGNSAPDKSGLPSDRFSAERTGGSVSTLTIQRTQQEDSAVYLCASSPLAGASYNEQFFGPGTRLTVL.

V is TRBV30 and J is TRBJ1-5; 8 positions agree with TRBD1. V lost 4 bases to trimming and J lost 7 bases; unmatched junction nucleotides: 9. Germline V gene lookup returns CDR1 GTSNPN and CDR2 SVGIG (reference sequence). This CDR3 is built from 14 residues. The CDR3 here is CAWNAGTGDQPQHF. For the CDR3, the DNA is TGTGCCTGGAACGCTGGGACAGGCGACCAGCCCCAGCATTTT.

The chain carries TRBV19 and TRBJ2-3; TRBD2 agrees at 12 bases. The CDR3 loop spans 19 amino acids. CDR1 and CDR2 (germline): LNHDA, SQIVND (reference sequence). V lost 3 bases, J lost 0 bases, and 10 bases stayed unmatched. The CDR3 DNA is TGTGCCAGTAGTATCGGTTTACTAGCGGGAGGTCCCAGCACAGATACGCAGTATTTT. This codes for CASSIGLLAGGPSTDTQYF.

The chain combines TRBV6-6 with TRBJ2-7; a weak D match, TRBD2 (5 bases). Germline CDR1 MNHNY, CDR2 SVGAGI (reference sequence). CDR3 size: 13 residues. Between the trimmed V and J ends, which lost 7 bases and 7 bases, there was a span of 17 bases. The DNA of the CDR3 is TGTGCCAGCACCCCTCCCGGGAACTGGGAGCAGTACTTC. This sequence encodes CASTPPGNWEQYF.

The CDR3 DNA reads TGCAGTGCTAGTTTTTACGTGGGGCTCTATGGCTACACCTTC. As protein: CSASFYVGLYGYTF. V is TRBV20-1 and J is TRBJ1-2; a possible D gene is TRBD1 (5 bases). Trimming pared 3 bases from V and 4 bases from J, leaving 15 bases between. CDR3 length: 14 residues. Germline assignment: CDR1 DFQATT and CDR2 SNEGSKA (reference sequence).

The J gene is TRBJ2-2, the V gene TRBV4-2; TRBD1 matches at 9 bases. From germline, CDR1 is LGHNA and CDR2 YNFKEQ. CDR3 length equals 17 residues. Trimming took 4 bases from V and 5 from J; bases not matched to a gene: 11. This CDR3 is CASSLVTGGGMTGELFF. CDR3 in DNA: TGTGCCAGCAGCCTTGTGACAGGGGGAGGGATGACCGGGGAGCTGTTTTTT.

The rearrangement links TRBV9 to TRBJ1-4, with TRBD1 identical over 9 bases. This CDR3 has 15 amino acids. The V gene end was trimmed by 3 bases and the J gene end by 7 bases; junction bases not matched to a gene: 7. Germline CDR1 and CDR2: SGDLS and YYNGEE. CDR3: CASSAQGATGEKLFF. In nucleotides, the CDR3 is TGTGCCAGCAGCGCACAGGGGGCCACGGGTGAAAAACTGTTTTTT.

The genes are TRBV2 and TRBJ1-5; D is uncertain. Germline V lookup: CDR1 SNHLY, CDR2 FYNNEI. Trimming pared 7 bases from V and 5 bases from J, leaving 18 bases between. The CDR3 has 15 residues. This CDR3 is CASTDGLGSDQPQHF. Written as DNA, the CDR3 is TGTGCCAGCACTGATGGACTCGGCAGTGATCAGCCCCAGCATTTT.

In this sample, this clone turned up once. The CDR3 DNA follows: TGTGCCAGCAGTACAGGGGGCATCCCCTACGAGCAGTACTTC. Translating it yields CASSTGGIPYEQYF. The chain employs TRBV27 and TRBJ2-7; 9 positions match TRBD1. Germline V CDR1 and CDR2: MNHEY, SMNVEV (reference sequence). The CDR3 has 14 residues. V trimming: 5 bases; J trimming: 2 bases; junction bases outside the gene matches: 4.

The gene calls are TRBV27 and TRBJ2-5; D is possibly TRBD2 (5 bases). Per germline, CDR1 MNHEY and CDR2 SMNVEV (reference sequence). Trimming removed 1 base from V and 5 bases from J, with 14 bases in between. CDR3 length equals 15 residues. For the CDR3, the DNA is TGTGCCAGCAGTTTATATTTCCGGAGGTTGGAGACCCAGTACTTC. Its translation is CASSLYFRRLETQYF.

This rearrangement joins TRBV30 to TRBJ2-2; TRBD1 agrees at 7 bases. Per the germline V gene, CDR1 is GTSNPN and CDR2 is SVGIG (reference sequence). The CDR3 runs to 15 residues. Trimming cost V 6 bases and J 0 bases; bases outside gene matches: 7. The CDR3, as DNA: TGTGCCTGTAAAAGTGGGACAGCGAACACCGGGGAGCTGTTTTTT. Its translation: CACKSGTANTGELFF.

CDR3 DNA sequence: TGTGCCAGCCGACTGGCGGACAATGAGCAGTTCTTC. Amino acids: CASRLADNEQFF. The chain recombines TRBV18 with TRBJ2-1, with D unclear. The CDR3 has 12 residues. CDR1 KGHSH and CDR2 LQKENI come from the germline V gene. V shed 8 bases and J shed 5 bases, with 10 bases lying between them.

The chain carries TRBV5-1 and TRBJ2-5, with TRBD2 as a possible D gene (6 bases). In germline, CDR1 is SGHRS, CDR2 YFSETQ. Trimming shortened V by 5 bases and J by 3 bases, and 14 bases separated the two germline ends. CDR3 size: 14 residues. CDR3 sequence reads: CASRTGTLEETQYF. DNA of the CDR3: TGCGCCAGCAGGACCGGGACTCTGGAAGAGACCCAGTACTTC.

This clone was observed once. V gene TRBV24-1 combines with J gene TRBJ1-1, with 12 bases identical to TRBD1. Germline V gene data show CDR1 as KGHDR and CDR2 as SFDVKD. The CDR3 length is 15 residues. Trimming removed 8 bases from V and 9 bases from J; junction bases left unmatched: 12. CDR3 sequence: CATIGTGTGGAKAFF. The CDR3 DNA reads as TGTGCCACCATCGGAACCGGGACAGGGGGCGCGAAAGCTTTCTTT.

The rearrangement uses TRBV19 and TRBJ2-3, with 8 bases fitting TRBD2. The CDR3 has 15 amino acids. Germline V CDR1 and CDR2: LNHDA, SQIVND (reference sequence). V lost 4 bases to trimming and J lost 1 base; unmatched junction nucleotides: 4. The CDR3 reads CASSTGTRGTDTQYF. The CDR3 region has the DNA TGTGCCAGTAGTACCGGGACTAGGGGCACAGATACGCAGTATTTT.

The chain links TRBV24-1 to TRBJ1-5; D uncertain. The germline gives CDR1 KGHDR, CDR2 SFDVKD. Trimming took 7 bases from V and 3 from J, leaving 9 bases between them. The CDR3 is 13 residues long. CDR3 amino acids: CATSPSPNQPQHF. The CDR3 nucleotides are TGTGCCACCAGCCCGAGCCCCAATCAGCCCCAGCATTTT.

The chain couples TRBV11-2 to TRBJ2-7; 7 nucleotides align to TRBD2. In germline, CDR1 is SGHAT, CDR2 FQNNGV. This CDR3 is 17 amino acids long. Germline trimming cut 3 bases from V and 0 bases from J; bases unmatched to any gene: 11. DNA for the CDR3: TGTGCCAGCAGCTTGTTCGCGGGAGCCACGAGCTCCTACGAGCAGTACTTC. Translation: CASSLFAGATSSYEQYF.

The V gene is TRBV6-7, the J gene TRBJ1-1; 10 bases line up with TRBD1. TRBV6-7 is an open reading frame, and its role is uncertain. Trimming cost V 7 bases and J 3 bases; bases outside gene matches: 11. The CDR3 sequence is 16 residues long. CDR3 bases: TGTGCCAGCATCCCGGGACAGGGGTCTTGGTACACTGAAGCTTTCTTT. Translation: CASIPGQGSWYTEAFF.

The table lists this clone with a count of one. In DNA form, the CDR3 reads TGTGCCAGCAGCTTTCGGATGGGACAGGGAGGCGAGTACGAGCAGTACTTC. Its translation is CASSFRMGQGGEYEQYF. This chain connects TRBV7-2 to TRBJ2-7; 9 bases are shared with TRBD1. This CDR3 contains 17 residues. V lost 3 bases, J lost 4 bases, and 13 bases stayed unmatched. CDR1 and CDR2 from the germline V gene are SGHTA and FQGNSA.

The CDR3 nucleotides are TGTGCCAGCAGCCCCGGACTAGCGGACTCCCGGGAGACCCAGTACTTC. Translating gives CASSPGLADSRETQYF. The chain uses TRBV5-4 and TRBJ2-5; 10 nucleotides line up with TRBD2. With 4 bases clipped from V and 5 bases from J, the junction kept 11 bases outside the gene matches. Germline-derived CDR1 and CDR2 are SGHNT and YYREEE (reference sequence). This CDR3 spans 16 amino acids.

The V and J genes are TRBV2 and TRBJ2-1; D gene unclear. The CDR3 contains 13 residues. Trimming left V 10 bases short and J 4 bases short, with 14 bases between. CDR1 is SNHLY and CDR2 is FYNNEI in the germline V gene. DNA of the CDR3: TGTGCCACCAATTCTAACAGATACAATGAGCAGTTCTTC. This sequence encodes CATNSNRYNEQFF.

This rearrangement joins TRBV9 to TRBJ2-2, with a tentative D call TRBD2 (7 bases). Germline V gene data show CDR1 as SGDLS and CDR2 as YYNGEE. V gave up 2 bases and J gave up 7 bases, with 24 bases separating them. This CDR3 is 18 amino acids long. The CDR3 loop reads CASSVGTGVRGPVGELFF. The CDR3, as DNA: TGTGCCAGCAGCGTGGGGACCGGGGTGCGGGGGCCTGTCGGGGAGCTGTTTTTT.

The V gene is TRBV20-1, the J gene TRBJ1-2; D gene unclear. Germline V lookup: CDR1 DFQATT, CDR2 SNEGSKA (reference sequence). This CDR3 region has 11 residues. V was shortened by 6 bases and J by 4 bases, with 9 bases between the two germline ends. The CDR3 DNA is TGCAGTGCCCCAGTTCTCTATGGCTACACCTTC. It is translated as CSAPVLYGYTF.

The V gene is TRBV27, the J gene TRBJ1-2, with 7 bases aligning to TRBD1. From germline, CDR1 is MNHEY and CDR2 SMNVEV (reference sequence). The trim removed 5 bases at V and 6 bases at J, leaving 15 bases unmatched. The CDR3 is 16 residues long. CDR3 amino acids: CASSPSTGLGTNGYTF. Written as DNA, the CDR3 is TGTGCCAGCAGTCCGTCGACAGGGCTGGGGACGAATGGCTACACCTTC.

This chain connects TRBV29-1 to TRBJ2-5; the D gene is possibly TRBD1 (5 bases). Germline CDR1 and CDR2: SQVTM and ANQGSEA. CDR3 size: 14 residues. V was shortened by 4 bases and J by 4 bases, with 16 bases between the two germline ends. CDR3 region: CSVAIQGNAETQYF. DNA of the CDR3: TGCAGCGTTGCAATCCAGGGTAATGCAGAGACCCAGTACTTC.